This T cell receptor beta chain emerged from a study of shared clonotypes between healthy human individuals. Study-level findings and limits: Generation probability values for non-shared clonotypes were lower than those for clonotypes shared by all four donors. Clonotype sharing among donors was expected to depend on sequencing depth.

Researchers partitioned CD4+ cells into CD45RA+ naive and CD45RA-negative memory subsets. Sequencing was performed with immunoSEQ multiplex PCR; in TCRdb, only in-frame clones are kept and a portion is missing. The sample lists around 700,000 clones, approximately 73% occurring once. Details on this clone: The antigen remains undetermined.

The sequencing input was memory CD4+ T cells sorted from blood. Subset given: CD45RA-negative fraction. This clonotype was sampled from a woman between 25 and 40 years old in good health.

The CDR3 nucleotides are TGTGCCAGCAGCCCACCGGGACACCTCTATGGCTACACCTTC. Translation gives CASSPPGHLYGYTF. The chain uses TRBV7-9 and TRBJ1-2; a weak D match, TRBD1 (6 bases). Germline loops: CDR1 SEHNR, CDR2 FQNEAQ (reference sequence). This CDR3 has 14 amino acids. V lost 5 bases to trimming and J lost 4 bases, with 14 bases between them.